The T cell receptor (beta chain) under discussion was sequenced for a study of blood T cell dynamics during melanoma immunotherapy. The overall study: Standard first-line treatment here was pembrolizumab or nivolumab plus ipilimumab in metastatic melanoma.

Time point described: pre-treatment baseline. Response was assessed by RECIST 1.1 at 12 weeks, except a couple of rapid progressors. This clone was detected once. Its antigen is still unknown. TCRdb's table, derived via immunoSEQ multiplex PCR, lists solely in-frame clones and lacks some. Here the sample spans roughly 22,000 clones, 70% to 90% being singletons. Study outcomes and limitations: It remained unknown if the driving T cell clones were melanoma-specific.

The CDR3 sequence is 13 residues long. Trimming removed 7 bases at V and 0 bases at J, with 8 bases between. Looked up from germline, CDR1 is SGHVS and CDR2 is FQNEAQ. The input for sequencing was blood, taken from a patient treated with checkpoint blockade. The source is a human donor with melanoma. The chain joins TRBV7-8 to TRBJ2-3; D is unresolved. CDR3 region: CASMLASTDTQYF. Written as DNA, the CDR3 is TGTGCCAGCATGTTGGCTAGCACAGATACGCAGTATTTT. The complete variable domain, with remaining parts taken from reference TRBV7-8 and TRBJ2-3, reads GAGVSQSPRYKVAKRGQDVALRCDPISGHVSLFWYQQALGQGPEFLTYFQNEAQLDKSGLPSDRFFAERPEGSVSTLKIQRTQQEDSAVYLCASMLASTDTQYFGPGTRLTVL.